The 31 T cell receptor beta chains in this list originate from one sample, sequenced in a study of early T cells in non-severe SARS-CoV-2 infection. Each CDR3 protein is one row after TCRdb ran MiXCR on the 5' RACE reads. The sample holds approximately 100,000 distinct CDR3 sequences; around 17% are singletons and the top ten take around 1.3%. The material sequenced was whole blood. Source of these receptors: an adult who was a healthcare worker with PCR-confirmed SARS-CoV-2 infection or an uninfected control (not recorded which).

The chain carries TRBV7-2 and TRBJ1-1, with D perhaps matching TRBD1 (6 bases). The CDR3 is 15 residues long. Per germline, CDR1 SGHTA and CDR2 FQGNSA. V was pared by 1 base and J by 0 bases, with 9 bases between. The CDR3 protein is CASSLVGGMNTEAFF. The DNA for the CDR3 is TGTGCCAGCAGCTTAGTCGGGGGCATGAACACTGAAGCTTTCTTT.

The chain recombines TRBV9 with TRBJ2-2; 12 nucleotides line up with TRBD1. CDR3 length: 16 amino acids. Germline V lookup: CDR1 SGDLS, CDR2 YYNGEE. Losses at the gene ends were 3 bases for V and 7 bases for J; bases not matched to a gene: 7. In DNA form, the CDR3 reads TGTGCCAGCAGCGGAAGGGACAGGGGGCTGGTCGGGGAGCTGTTTTTT. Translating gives CASSGRDRGLVGELFF.

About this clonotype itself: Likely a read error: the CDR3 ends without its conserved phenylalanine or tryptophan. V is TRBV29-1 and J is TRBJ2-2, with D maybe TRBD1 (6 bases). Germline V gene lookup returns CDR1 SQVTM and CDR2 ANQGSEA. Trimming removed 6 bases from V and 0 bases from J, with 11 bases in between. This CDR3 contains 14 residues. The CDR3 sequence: CSVKGETNTGELFS. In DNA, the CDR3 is TGCAGCGTGAAGGGGGAGACGAACACCGGGGAGCTGTTTTCT.

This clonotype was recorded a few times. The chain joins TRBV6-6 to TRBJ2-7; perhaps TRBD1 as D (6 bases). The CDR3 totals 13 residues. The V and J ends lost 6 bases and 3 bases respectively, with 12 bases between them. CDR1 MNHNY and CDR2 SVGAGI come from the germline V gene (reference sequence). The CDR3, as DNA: TGTGCCAGCAGGGTCGGACAGAACTACGAGCAGTACTTC. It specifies CASRVGQNYEQYF.

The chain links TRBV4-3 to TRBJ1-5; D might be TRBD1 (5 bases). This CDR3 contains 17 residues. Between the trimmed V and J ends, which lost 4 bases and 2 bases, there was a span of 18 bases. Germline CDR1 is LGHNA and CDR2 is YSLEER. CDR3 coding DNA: TGCGCCAGCAGCCCAGGGACCAATCCAAGGGGCAATCAGCCCCAGCATTTT. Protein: CASSPGTNPRGNQPQHF.

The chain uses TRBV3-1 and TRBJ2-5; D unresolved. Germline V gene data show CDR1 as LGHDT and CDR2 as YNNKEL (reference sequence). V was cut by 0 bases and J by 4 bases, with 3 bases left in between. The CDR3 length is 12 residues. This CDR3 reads CASSQEGETQYF. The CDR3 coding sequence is TGTGCCAGCAGCCAAGAGGGAGAGACCCAGTACTTC.

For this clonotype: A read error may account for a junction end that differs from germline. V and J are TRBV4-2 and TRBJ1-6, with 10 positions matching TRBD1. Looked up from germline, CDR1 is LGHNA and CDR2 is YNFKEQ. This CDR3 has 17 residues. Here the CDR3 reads CVSSQESGQGTGSPLHF. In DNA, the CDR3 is TGTGTCAGCAGCCAAGAATCGGGACAGGGGACGGGATCACCCCTCCACTTT.

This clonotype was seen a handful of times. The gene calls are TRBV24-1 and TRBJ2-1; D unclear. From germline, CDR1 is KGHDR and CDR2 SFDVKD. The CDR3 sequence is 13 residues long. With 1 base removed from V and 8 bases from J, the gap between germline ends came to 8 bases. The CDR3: CATSDFRWDEQFF. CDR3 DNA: TGTGCCACCAGTGATTTCCGGTGGGATGAGCAGTTCTTC.

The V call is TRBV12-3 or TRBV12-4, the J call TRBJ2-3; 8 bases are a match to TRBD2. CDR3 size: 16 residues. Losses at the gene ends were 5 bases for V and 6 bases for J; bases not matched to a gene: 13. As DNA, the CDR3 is TGTGCCAGCAGTCTAAGCGGGGGAGCTCAATGGGATACGCAGTATTTT. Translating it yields CASSLSGGAQWDTQYF.

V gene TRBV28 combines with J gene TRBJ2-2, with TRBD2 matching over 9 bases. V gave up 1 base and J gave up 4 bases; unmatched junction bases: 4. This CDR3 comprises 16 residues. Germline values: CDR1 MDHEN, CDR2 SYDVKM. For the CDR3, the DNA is TGTGCCAGCAGTTTATCATCTAGCGGGGTCACCGGGGAGCTGTTTTTT. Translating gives CASSLSSSGVTGELFF.

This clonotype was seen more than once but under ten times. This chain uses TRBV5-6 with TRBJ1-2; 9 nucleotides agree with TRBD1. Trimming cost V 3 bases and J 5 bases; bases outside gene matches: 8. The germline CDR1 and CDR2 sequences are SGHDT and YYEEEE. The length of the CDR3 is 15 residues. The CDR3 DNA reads TGTGCCAGCAGCTCCCGGGACAGGGACTTATATGGCTACACCTTC. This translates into CASSSRDRDLYGYTF.

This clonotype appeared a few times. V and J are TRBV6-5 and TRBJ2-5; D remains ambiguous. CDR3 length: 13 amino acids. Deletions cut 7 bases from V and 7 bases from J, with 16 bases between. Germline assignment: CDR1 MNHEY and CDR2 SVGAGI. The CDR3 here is CASTGYRAGTQYF. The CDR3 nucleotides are TGTGCCAGCACGGGCTACCGGGCCGGGACCCAGTACTTC.

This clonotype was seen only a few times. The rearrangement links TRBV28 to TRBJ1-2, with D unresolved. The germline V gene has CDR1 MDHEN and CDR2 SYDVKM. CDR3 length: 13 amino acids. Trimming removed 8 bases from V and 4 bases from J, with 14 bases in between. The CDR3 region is CASRVNSIYGYTF. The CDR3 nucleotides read TGTGCCAGCCGAGTCAATTCGATCTATGGCTACACCTTC.

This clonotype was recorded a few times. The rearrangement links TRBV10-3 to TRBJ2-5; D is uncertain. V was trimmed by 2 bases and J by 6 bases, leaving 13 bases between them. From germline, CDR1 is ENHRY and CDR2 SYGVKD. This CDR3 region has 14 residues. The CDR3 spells CAISEGLGAQTQYF. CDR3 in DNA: TGTGCCATCAGTGAGGGTCTTGGTGCCCAGACCCAGTACTTC.

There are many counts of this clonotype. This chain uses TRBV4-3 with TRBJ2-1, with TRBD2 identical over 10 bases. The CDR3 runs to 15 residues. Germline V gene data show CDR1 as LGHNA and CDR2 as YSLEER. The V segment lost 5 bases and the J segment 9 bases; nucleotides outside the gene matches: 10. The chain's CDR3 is CASSDVPSGRSEQFF. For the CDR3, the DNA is TGCGCCAGCAGCGATGTGCCTAGCGGGAGAAGTGAGCAGTTCTTC.

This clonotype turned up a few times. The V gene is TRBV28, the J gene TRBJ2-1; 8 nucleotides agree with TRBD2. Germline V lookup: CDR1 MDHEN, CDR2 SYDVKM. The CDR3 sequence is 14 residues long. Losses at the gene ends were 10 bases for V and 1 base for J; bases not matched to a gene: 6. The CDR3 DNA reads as TGTGCCACTACCCAGCGGGAGTCCTACAATGAGCAGTTCTTC. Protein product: CATTQRESYNEQFF.

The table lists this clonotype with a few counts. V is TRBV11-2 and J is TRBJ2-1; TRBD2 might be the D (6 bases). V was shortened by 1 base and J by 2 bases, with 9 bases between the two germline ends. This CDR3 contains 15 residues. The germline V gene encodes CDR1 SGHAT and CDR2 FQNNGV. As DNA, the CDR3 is TGTGCCAGCAGCTTAGTAGTAGCGGCCTACAATGAGCAGTTCTTC. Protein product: CASSLVVAAYNEQFF. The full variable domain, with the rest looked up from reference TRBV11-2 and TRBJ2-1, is EAGVAQSPRYKIIEKRQSVAFWCNPISGHATLYWYQQILGQGPKLLIQFQNNGVVDDSQLPKDRFSAERLKGVDSTLKIQPAKLEDSAVYLCASSLVVAAYNEQFFGPGTRLTVL.

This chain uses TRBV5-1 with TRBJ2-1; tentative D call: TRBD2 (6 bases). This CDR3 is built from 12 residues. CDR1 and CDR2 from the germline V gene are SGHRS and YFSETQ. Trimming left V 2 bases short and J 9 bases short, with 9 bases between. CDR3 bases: TGCGCCAGCAGCTTATCGGGAGCTGAGCAGTTCTTC. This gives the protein CASSLSGAEQFF.

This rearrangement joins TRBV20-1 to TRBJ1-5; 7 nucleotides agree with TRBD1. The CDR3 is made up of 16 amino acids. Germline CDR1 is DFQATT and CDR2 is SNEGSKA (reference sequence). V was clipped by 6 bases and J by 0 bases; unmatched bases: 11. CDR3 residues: CSALKQGGTSNQPQHF. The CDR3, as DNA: TGCAGTGCCCTCAAGCAGGGGGGGACTAGCAATCAGCCCCAGCATTTT.

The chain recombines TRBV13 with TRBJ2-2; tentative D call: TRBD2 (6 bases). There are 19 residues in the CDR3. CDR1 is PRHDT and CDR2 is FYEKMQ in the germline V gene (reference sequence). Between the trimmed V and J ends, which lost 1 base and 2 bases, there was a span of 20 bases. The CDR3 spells CASSLAYWGSGGNTGELFF. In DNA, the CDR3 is TGTGCCAGCAGCTTAGCGTATTGGGGCTCCGGGGGAAACACCGGGGAGCTGTTTTTT.

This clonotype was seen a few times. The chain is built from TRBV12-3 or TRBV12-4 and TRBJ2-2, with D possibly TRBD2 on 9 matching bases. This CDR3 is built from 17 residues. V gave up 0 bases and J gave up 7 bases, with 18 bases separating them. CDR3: CASSLARLAGTGGELFF. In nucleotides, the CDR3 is TGTGCCAGCAGTTTAGCGCGTCTAGCGGGGACAGGCGGGGAGCTGTTTTTT.

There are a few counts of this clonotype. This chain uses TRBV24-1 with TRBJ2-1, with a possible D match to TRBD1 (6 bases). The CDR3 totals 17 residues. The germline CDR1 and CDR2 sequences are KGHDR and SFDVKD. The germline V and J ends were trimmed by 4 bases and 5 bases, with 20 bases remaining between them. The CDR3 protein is CATSEGTETGSNNEQFF. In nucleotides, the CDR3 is TGTGCCACCAGTGAGGGGACCGAAACAGGGTCCAACAATGAGCAGTTCTTC.

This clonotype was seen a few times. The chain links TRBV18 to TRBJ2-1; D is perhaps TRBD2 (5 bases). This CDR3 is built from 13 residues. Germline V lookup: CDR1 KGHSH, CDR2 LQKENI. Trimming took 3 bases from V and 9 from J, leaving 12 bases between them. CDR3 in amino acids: CASSPGVDGEQFF. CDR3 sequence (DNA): TGTGCCAGCTCACCCGGGGTAGACGGTGAGCAGTTCTTC.

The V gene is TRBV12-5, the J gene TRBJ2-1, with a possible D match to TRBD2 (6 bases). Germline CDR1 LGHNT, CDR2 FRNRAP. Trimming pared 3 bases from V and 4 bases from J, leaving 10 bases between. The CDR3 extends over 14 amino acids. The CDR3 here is CASGFGGVYNEQFF. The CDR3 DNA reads TGTGCTAGTGGTTTCGGGGGAGTTTACAATGAGCAGTTCTTC.

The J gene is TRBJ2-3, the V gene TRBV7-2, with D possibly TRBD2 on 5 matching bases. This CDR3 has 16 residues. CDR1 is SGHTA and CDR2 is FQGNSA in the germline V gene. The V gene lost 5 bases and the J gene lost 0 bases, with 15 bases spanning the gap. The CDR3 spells CASSPLGVISTDTQYF. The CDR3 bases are TGTGCCAGCAGCCCGCTGGGAGTGATCAGCACAGATACGCAGTATTTT.

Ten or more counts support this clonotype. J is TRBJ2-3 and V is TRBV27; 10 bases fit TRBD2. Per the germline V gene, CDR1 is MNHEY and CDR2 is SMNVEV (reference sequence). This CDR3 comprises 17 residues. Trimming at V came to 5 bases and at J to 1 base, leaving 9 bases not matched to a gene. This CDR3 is CASSPRASGSRTDTQYF. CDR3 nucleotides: TGTGCCAGCAGTCCCCGGGCTAGCGGGAGCCGCACAGATACGCAGTATTTT.

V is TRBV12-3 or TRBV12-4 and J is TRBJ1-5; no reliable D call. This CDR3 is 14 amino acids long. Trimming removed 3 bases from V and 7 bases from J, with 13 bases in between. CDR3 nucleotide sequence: TGTGCCAGCAGTTTGGACGGGGAAGGCCAGCCCCAGCATTTT. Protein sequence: CASSLDGEGQPQHF.

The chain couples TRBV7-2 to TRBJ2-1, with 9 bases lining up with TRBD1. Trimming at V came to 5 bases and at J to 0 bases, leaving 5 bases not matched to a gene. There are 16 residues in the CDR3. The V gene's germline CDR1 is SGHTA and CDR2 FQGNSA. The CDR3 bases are TGTGCCAGCAGCGACGGGACAGGGAGCTCCTACAATGAGCAGTTCTTC. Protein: CASSDGTGSSYNEQFF.

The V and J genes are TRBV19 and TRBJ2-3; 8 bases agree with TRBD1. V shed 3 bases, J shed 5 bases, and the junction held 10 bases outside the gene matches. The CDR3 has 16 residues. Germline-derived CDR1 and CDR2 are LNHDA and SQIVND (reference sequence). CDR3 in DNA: TGTGCCAGTAGTATTAGAGTCGGACAGGGAGGAGATACGCAGTATTTT. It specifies CASSIRVGQGGDTQYF.

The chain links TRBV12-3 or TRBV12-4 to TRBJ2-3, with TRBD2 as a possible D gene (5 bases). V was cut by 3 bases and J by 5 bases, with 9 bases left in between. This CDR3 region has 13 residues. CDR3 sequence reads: CASSFDGGDTQYF. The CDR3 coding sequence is TGTGCCAGCAGTTTCGACGGAGGAGATACGCAGTATTTT.

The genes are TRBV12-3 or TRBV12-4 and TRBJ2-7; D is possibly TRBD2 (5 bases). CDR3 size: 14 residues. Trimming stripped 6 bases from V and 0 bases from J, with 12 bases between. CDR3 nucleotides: TGTGCCAGCAGACCGGGGTTTAGCTCCTACGAGCAGTACTTC. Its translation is CASRPGFSSYEQYF.